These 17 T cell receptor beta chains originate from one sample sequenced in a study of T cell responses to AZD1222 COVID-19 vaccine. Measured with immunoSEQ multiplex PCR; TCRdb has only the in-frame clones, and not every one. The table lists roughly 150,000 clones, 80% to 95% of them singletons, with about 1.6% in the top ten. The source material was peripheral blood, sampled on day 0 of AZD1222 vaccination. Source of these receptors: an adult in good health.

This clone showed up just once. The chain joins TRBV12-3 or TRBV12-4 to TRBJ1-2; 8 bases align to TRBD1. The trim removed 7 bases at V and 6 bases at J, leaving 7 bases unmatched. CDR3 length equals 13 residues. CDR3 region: CASNPQGEHGYTF. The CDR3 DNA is TGTGCCAGCAACCCACAGGGGGAGCATGGCTACACCTTC.

In DNA form, the CDR3 reads TGTGCCTGGAAGGTAGCGGGAGGGAGCACAGATACGCAGTATTTT. Protein: CAWKVAGGSTDTQYF. This rearrangement joins TRBV30 to TRBJ2-3; TRBD2 agrees at 11 bases. The germline V gene encodes CDR1 GTSNPN and CDR2 SVGIG (reference sequence). This CDR3 is 15 amino acids long. Trimming at V came to 4 bases and at J to 0 bases, leaving 3 bases not matched to a gene.

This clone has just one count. DNA of the CDR3: TGTGCCAGCAGCCAATCAGACAGGGGCAGGAGCAATCAGCCCCAGCATTTT. Its translation: CASSQSDRGRSNQPQHF. The chain is built from TRBV4-2 and TRBJ1-5; 8 nucleotides match TRBD1. The V gene end was trimmed by 2 bases and the J gene end by 1 base; junction bases not matched to a gene: 7. This CDR3 is built from 17 residues. Germline assignment: CDR1 LGHNA and CDR2 YNFKEQ.

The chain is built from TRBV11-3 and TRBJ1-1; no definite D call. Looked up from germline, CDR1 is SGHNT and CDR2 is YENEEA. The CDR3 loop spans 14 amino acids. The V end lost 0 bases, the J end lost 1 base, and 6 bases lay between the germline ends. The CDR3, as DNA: TGTGCCAGCAGCTTAGACCACAGGAACACTGAAGCTTTCTTT. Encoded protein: CASSLDHRNTEAFF.

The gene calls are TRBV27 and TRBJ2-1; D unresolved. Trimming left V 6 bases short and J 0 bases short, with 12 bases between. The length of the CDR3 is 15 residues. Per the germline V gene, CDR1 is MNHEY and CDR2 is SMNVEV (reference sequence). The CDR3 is CASSPLGSSYNEQFF. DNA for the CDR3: TGTGCCAGCAGCCCTCTAGGTAGCTCCTACAATGAGCAGTTCTTC.

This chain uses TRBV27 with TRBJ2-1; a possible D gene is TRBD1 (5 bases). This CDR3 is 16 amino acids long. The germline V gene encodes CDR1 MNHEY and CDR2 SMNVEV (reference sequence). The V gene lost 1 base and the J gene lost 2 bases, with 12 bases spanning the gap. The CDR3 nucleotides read TGTGCCAGCAGTTTATACGGCAGGGCTACCTACAATGAGCAGTTCTTC. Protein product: CASSLYGRATYNEQFF.

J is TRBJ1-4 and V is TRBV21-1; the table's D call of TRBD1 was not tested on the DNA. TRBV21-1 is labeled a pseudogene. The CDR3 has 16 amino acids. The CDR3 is CASSNLHRDANEKLFF. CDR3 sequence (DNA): TGTGCCAGCAGCAACCTGCACAGGGATGCTAATGAAAAACTGTTTTTT.

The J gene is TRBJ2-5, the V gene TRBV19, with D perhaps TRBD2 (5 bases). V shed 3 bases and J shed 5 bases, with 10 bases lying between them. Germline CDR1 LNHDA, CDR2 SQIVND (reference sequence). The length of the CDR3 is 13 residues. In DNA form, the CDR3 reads TGTGCCAGTAGTATCGCCTCGGGGGAGACCCAGTACTTC. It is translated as CASSIASGETQYF.

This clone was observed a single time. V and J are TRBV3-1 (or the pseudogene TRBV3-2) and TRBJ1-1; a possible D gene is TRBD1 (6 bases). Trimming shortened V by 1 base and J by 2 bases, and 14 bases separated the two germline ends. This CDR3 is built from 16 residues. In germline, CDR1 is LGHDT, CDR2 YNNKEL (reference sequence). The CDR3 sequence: CASSQGGQPINTEAFF. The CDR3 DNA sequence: TGTGCCAGCAGCCAAGGGGGGCAGCCCATTAACACTGAAGCTTTCTTT.

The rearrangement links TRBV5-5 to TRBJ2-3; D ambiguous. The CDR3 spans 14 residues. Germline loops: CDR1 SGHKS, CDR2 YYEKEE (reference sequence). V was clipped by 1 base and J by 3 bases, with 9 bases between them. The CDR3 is CASSLRPQTDTQYF. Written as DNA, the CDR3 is TGTGCCAGCAGCTTGCGCCCACAGACAGATACGCAGTATTTT.

CDR3 residues: CASSLAPRSNYGYTF. The DNA of the CDR3 is TGTGCCAGCAGCTTGGCACCCAGATCTAACTATGGCTACACCTTC. The chain uses TRBV5-5 and TRBJ1-2; no firm D call. The V end lost 0 bases, the J end lost 0 bases, and 9 bases lay between the germline ends. The CDR3 extends over 15 amino acids. The germline CDR1 and CDR2 sequences are SGHKS and YYEKEE (reference sequence).

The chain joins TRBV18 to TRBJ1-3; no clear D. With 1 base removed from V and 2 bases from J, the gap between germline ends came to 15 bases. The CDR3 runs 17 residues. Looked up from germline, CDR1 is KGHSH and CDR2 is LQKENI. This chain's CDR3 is CASSPRVIRQAGNTIYF. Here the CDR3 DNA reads TGTGCCAGCTCACCACGCGTTATCCGCCAGGCTGGAAACACCATATATTTT.

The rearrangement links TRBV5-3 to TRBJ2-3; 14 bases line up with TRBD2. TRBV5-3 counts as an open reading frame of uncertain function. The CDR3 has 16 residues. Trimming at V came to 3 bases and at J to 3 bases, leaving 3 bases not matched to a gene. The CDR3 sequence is CARSWTSGGRTDTQYF. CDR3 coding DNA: TGTGCCAGAAGCTGGACTAGCGGGGGGAGGACAGATACGCAGTATTTT.

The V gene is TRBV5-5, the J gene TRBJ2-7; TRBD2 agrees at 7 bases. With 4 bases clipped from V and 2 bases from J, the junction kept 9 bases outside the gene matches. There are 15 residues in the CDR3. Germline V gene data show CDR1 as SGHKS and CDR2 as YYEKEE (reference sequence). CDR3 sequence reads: CASSLSGSSTYEQYF. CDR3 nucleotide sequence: TGTGCCAGCAGCCTTAGCGGGTCCTCCACCTACGAGCAGTACTTC.

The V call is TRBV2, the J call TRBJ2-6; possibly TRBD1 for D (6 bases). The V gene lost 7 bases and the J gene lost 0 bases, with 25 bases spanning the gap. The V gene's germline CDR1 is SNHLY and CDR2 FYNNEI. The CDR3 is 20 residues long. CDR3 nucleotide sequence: TGTGCCAGCAAGCAGCGTGGCTGGACAGCAAAACCCTCTGGGGCCAACGTCCTGACTTTC. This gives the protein CASKQRGWTAKPSGANVLTF.

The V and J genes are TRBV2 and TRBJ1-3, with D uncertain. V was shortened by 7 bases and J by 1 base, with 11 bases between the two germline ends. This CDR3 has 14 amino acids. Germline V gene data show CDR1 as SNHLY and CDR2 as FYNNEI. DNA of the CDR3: TGTGCCAGCACTAGAGAAGGTTCTGGAAACACCATATATTTT. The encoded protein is CASTREGSGNTIYF.

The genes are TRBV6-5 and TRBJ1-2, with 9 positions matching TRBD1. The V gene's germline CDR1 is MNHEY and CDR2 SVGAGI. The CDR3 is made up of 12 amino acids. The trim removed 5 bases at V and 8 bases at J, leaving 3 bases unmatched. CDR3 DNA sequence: TGTGCCAGCAGTCGGACAGGGGAGGGCTACACCTTC. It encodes CASSRTGEGYTF.